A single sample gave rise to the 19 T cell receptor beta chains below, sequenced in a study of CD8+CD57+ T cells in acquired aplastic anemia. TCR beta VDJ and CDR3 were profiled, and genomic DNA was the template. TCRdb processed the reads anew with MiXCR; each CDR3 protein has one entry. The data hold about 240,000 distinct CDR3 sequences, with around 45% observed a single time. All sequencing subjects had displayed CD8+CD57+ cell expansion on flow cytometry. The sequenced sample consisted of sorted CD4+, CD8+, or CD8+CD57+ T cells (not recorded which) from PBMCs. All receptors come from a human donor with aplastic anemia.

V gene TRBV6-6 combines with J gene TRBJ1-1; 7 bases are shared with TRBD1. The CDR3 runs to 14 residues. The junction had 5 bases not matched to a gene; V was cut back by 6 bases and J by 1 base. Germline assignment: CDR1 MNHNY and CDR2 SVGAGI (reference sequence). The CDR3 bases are TGTGCCAGCAGACTCCAGGGGGAGAACACTGAAGCTTTCTTT. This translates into CASRLQGENTEAFF.

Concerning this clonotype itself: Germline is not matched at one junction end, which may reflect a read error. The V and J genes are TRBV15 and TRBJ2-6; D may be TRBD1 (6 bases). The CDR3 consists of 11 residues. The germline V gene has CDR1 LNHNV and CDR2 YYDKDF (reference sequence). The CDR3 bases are TGTGCCACCAGCAGAGTCAAGGACAGCCCATTC. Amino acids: CATSRVKDSPF.

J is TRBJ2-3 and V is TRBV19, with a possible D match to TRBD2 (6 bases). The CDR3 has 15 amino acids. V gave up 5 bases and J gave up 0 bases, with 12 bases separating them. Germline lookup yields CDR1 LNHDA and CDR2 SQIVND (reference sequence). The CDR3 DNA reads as TGTGCCAGTAGTTCCTCCGGGACTAGCACAGATACGCAGTATTTT. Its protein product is CASSSSGTSTDTQYF.

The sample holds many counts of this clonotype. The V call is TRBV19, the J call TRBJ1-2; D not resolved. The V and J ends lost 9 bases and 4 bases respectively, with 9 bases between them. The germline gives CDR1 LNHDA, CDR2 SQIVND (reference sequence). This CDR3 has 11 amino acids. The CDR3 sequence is CASEDFYGYTF. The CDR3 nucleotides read TGTGCCAGCGAAGATTTCTATGGCTACACCTTC. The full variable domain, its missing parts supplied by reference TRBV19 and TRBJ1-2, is DGGITQSPKYLFRKEGQNVTLSCEQNLNHDAMYWYRQDPGQGLRLIYYSQIVNDFQKGDIAEGYSVSREKKESFPLTVTSAQKNPTAFYLCASEDFYGYTFGSGTRLTVV.

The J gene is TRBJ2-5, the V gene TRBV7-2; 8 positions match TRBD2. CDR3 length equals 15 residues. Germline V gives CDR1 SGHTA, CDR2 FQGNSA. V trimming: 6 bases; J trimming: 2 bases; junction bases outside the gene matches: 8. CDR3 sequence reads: CASSRAGATQETQYF. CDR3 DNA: TGTGCCAGCAGTCGAGCGGGGGCTACACAAGAGACCCAGTACTTC.

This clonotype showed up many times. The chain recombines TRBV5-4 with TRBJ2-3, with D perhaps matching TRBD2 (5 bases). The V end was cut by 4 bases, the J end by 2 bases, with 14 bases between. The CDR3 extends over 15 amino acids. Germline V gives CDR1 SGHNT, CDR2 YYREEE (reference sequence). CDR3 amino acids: CASSPTTTYTDTQYF. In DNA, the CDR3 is TGTGCCAGCAGCCCGACTACTACATACACAGATACGCAGTATTTT. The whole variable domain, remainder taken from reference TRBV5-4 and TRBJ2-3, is ETGVTQSPTHLIKTRGQQVTLRCSSQSGHNTVSWYQQALGQGPQFIFQYYREEENGRGNFPPRFSGLQFPNYSSELNVNALELDDSALYLCASSPTTTYTDTQYFGPGTRLTVL.

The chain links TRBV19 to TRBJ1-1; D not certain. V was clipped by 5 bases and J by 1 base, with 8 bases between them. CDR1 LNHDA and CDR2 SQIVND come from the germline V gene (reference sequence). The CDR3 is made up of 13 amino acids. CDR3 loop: CASSVQPNTEAFF. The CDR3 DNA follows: TGTGCCAGTAGTGTCCAGCCGAACACTGAAGCTTTCTTT.

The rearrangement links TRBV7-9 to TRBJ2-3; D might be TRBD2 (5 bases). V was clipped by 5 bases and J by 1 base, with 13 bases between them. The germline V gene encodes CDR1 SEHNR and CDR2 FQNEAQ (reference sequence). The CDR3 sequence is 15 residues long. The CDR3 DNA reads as TGTGCCAGCAGCCTTGCCGGGGTGGGCACAGATACGCAGTATTTT. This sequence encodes CASSLAGVGTDTQYF.

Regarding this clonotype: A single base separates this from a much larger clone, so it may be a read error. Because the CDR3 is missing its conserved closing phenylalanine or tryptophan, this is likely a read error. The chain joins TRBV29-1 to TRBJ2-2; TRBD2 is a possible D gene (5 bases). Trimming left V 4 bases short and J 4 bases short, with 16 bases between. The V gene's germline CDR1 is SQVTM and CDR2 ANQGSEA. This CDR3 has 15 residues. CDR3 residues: CSVVSLTRGTGELFL. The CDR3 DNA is TGCAGCGTTGTGTCTCTCACTAGAGGCACCGGGGAGCTGTTTCTT.

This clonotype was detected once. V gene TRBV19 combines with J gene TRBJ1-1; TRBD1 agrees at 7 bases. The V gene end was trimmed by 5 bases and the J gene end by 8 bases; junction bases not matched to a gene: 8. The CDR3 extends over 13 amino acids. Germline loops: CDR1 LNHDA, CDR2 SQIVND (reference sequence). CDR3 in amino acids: CASSWGTVPEAFF. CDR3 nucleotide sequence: TGTGCCAGTAGTTGGGGGACAGTCCCCGAAGCTTTCTTT.

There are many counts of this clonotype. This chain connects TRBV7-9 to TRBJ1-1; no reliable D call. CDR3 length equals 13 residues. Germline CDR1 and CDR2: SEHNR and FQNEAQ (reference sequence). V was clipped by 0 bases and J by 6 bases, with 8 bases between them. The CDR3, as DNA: TGTGCCAGCAGCTTAGCATCGGCATCTGAAGCTTTCTTT. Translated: CASSLASASEAFF.

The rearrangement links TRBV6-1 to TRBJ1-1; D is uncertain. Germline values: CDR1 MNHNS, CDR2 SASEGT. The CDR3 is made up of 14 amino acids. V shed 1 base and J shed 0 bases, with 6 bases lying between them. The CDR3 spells CASSEGVMNTEAFF. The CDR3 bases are TGTGCCAGCAGTGAAGGTGTTATGAACACTGAAGCTTTCTTT.

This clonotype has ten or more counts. The CDR3 protein is CASTVGRTDTQYF. The CDR3 region has the DNA TGTGCCAGCACCGTGGGCAGGACCGATACGCAGTATTTT. This sequence joins TRBV6-1 and TRBJ2-3; no reliable D call. Germline CDR1 and CDR2: MNHNS and SASEGT. Between the trimmed V and J ends, which lost 7 bases and 6 bases, there was a span of 14 bases. This CDR3 comprises 13 residues.

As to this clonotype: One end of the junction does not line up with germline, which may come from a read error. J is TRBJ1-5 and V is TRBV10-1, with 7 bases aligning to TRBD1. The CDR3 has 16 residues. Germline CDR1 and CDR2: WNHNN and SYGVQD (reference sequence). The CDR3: CASSDGGGGGNQPQHF. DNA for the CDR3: TGTGCCAGCAGTGACGGCGGAGGGGGCGGCAATCAGCCCCAGCATTTT.

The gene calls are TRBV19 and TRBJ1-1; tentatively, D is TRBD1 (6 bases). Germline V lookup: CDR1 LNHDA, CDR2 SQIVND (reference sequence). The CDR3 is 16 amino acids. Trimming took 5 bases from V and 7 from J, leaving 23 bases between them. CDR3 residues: CASSHKGDRLFDEAFF. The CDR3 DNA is TGTGCCAGTAGTCATAAGGGGGACCGACTTTTTGATGAAGCTTTCTTT.

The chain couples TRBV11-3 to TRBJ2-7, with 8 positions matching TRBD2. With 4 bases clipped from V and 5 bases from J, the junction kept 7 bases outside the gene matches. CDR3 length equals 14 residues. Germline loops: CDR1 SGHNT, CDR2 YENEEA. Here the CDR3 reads CASSSGGASDEQYF. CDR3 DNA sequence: TGTGCCAGCAGCTCCGGGGGGGCTAGCGACGAGCAGTACTTC.

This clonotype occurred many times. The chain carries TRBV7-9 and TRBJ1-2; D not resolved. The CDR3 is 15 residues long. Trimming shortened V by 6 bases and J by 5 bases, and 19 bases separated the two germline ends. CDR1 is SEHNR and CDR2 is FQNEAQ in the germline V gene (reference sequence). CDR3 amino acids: CASSHTAGRGYGYTF. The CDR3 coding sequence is TGTGCCAGCAGTCACACCGCGGGCCGCGGGTATGGCTACACCTTC.

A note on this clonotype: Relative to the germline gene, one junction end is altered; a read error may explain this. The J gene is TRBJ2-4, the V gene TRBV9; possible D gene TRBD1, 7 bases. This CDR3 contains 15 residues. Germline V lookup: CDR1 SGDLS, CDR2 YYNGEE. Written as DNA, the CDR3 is TGTGCCAGCAGCGTAGACACAGGGGCGGGAAACATTCAGTGCTTC. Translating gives CASSVDTGAGNIQCF.

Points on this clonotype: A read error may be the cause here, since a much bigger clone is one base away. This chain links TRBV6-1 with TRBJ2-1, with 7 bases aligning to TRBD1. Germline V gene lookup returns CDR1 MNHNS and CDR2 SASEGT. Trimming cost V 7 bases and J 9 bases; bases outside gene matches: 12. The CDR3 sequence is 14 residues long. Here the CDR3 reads CASTRQGDHSEQFF. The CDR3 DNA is TGTGCCAGCACGAGGCAGGGGGACCACAGTGAGCAGTTCTTC.